This entry lists 14 T cell receptor beta chains sequenced from one sample in a study of T cells in Graves' hyperthyroidism and ophthalmopathy. Regions amplified from RNA transcripts were the TCR beta CDR3 regions. The HTBI primer set served for first-round RT-PCR of the TCR CDR3. TCRdb redid the calling of the multiplex PCR reads with MiXCR, one entry per CDR3 protein. The sample has under 700,000 distinct CDR3 sequences; approximately 15% are singletons. Material for sequencing was blood. These receptors were collected from a woman younger than 35 with Graves' hyperthyroidism.

This clonotype showed up just a few times. This sequence joins TRBV9 and TRBJ1-6, with 9 bases that match TRBD1. V lost 4 bases to trimming and J lost 7 bases; unmatched junction nucleotides: 6. The CDR3 sequence is 15 residues long. Germline values: CDR1 SGDLS, CDR2 YYNGEE. This chain's CDR3 is CASSSPGTGNSPLHF. CDR3 in DNA: TGTGCCAGCAGCTCCCCCGGGACAGGGAATTCACCCCTCCACTTT.

This clonotype was detected many times. The chain combines TRBV3-1 with TRBJ2-5; 10 nucleotides agree with TRBD2. The germline V gene has CDR1 LGHDT and CDR2 YNNKEL (reference sequence). The CDR3 spans 16 residues. V was clipped by 5 bases and J by 0 bases; unmatched bases: 6. In DNA form, the CDR3 reads TGTGCCAGCAGCGCTCAACTAGCGGGACACCAAGAGACCCAGTACTTC. As protein: CASSAQLAGHQETQYF.

This chain connects TRBV6-4 to TRBJ2-2, with D possibly TRBD1 on 6 matching bases. Germline V CDR1 and CDR2: MRHNA, SNTAGT. This CDR3 comprises 13 residues. V was cut by 9 bases and J by 3 bases, with 11 bases left in between. DNA for the CDR3: TGTGCCAGTCGGGACACTTACACCGGGGAGCTGTTTTTT. This gives the protein CASRDTYTGELFF.

J is TRBJ2-6 and V is TRBV27, with 8 bases that match TRBD1. Germline V gene sequence: CDR1 MNHEY, CDR2 SMNVEV (reference sequence). CDR3 length equals 19 residues. With V trimmed by 7 bases and J by 1 base, 15 bases remained unmatched. CDR3 sequence (DNA): TGTGCCAGCACCCAATCCGGGACAGGCGTGTGGTCTGGGGCCAACGTCCTGACTTTC. This translates into CASTQSGTGVWSGANVLTF.

This clonotype was recorded at least ten times. V usage is TRBV7-9 and J usage is TRBJ2-2; 11 bases are shared with TRBD2. CDR1 SEHNR and CDR2 FQNEAQ come from the germline V gene (reference sequence). The CDR3 is 18 residues long. The V and J ends lost 4 bases and 1 base, in that order; junction bases with no gene match: 8. The CDR3 reads CASSSTGTSGGNTGELFF. CDR3 DNA sequence: TGTGCCAGCAGCTCGACCGGGACTAGCGGAGGGAACACCGGGGAGCTGTTTTTT.

This clonotype was counted many times. The chain is built from TRBV3-1 and TRBJ2-5, with D unclear. With 1 base removed from V and 5 bases from J, the gap between germline ends came to 5 bases. Germline CDR1 is LGHDT and CDR2 is YNNKEL (reference sequence). The CDR3 has 12 amino acids. The CDR3 DNA reads as TGTGCCAGCAGCCAAGCGGAGGAGACCCAGTACTTC. Translation: CASSQAEETQYF.

The chain joins TRBV7-2 to TRBJ1-4; tentative D call: TRBD1 (6 bases). Germline lookup yields CDR1 SGHTA and CDR2 FQGNSA. V lost 4 bases to trimming and J lost 5 bases, with 17 bases between them. CDR3 size: 16 residues. CDR3 loop: CASSSLVGGANEKLFF. The CDR3, as DNA: TGTGCCAGCAGCTCCCTGGTGGGGGGGGCGAATGAAAAACTGTTTTTT.

This clonotype occurred a few times. This rearrangement joins TRBV4-1 to TRBJ2-1; D is perhaps TRBD2 (5 bases). V lost 4 bases and J lost 5, with 33 bases in between. Per germline, CDR1 MGHRA and CDR2 YSYEKL. The CDR3 runs 21 residues. The CDR3 spells CASSPAGGQTIATDPNNEQFF. CDR3 sequence (DNA): TGCGCCAGCAGCCCCGCGGGCGGGCAGACTATAGCAACAGACCCTAACAATGAGCAGTTCTTC.

V usage is TRBV29-1 and J usage is TRBJ2-1, with 8 bases matching TRBD1. CDR1 SQVTM and CDR2 ANQGSEA come from the germline V gene. This CDR3 contains 13 residues. The V segment lost 4 bases and the J segment 5 bases; nucleotides outside the gene matches: 4. The CDR3 is CSVGQGANNEQFF. Here the CDR3 DNA reads TGCAGCGTTGGGCAGGGGGCCAACAATGAGCAGTTCTTC.

This clonotype has a single count. The V gene is TRBV4-2, the J gene TRBJ2-2, with 9 bases matching TRBD1. The junction had 8 bases not matched to a gene; V was cut back by 0 bases and J by 9 bases. The CDR3 runs to 16 residues. The germline V gene has CDR1 LGHNA and CDR2 YNFKEQ. CDR3 coding DNA: TGTGCCAGCAGCCAAGATCCACAGGGGGCCCTCCGGGAGCTGTTTTTT. Translated, it gives CASSQDPQGALRELFF.

The chain carries TRBV28 and TRBJ2-6; tentatively, D is TRBD1 or TRBD2 (5 bases each). Germline lookup yields CDR1 MDHEN and CDR2 SYDVKM. V shed 4 bases and J shed 0 bases, with 10 bases lying between them. This CDR3 has 16 residues. The CDR3 DNA reads as TGTGCCAGCAGTTCGGGACCGCTCTCTGGGGCCAACGTCCTGACTTTC. Its translation is CASSSGPLSGANVLTF.

This clonotype has ten or more counts. The chain combines TRBV12-5 with TRBJ2-3; the D gene is possibly TRBD1 (6 bases). The length of the CDR3 is 16 residues. V lost 6 bases and J 1 base, leaving 17 bases between the germline ends. The germline V gene encodes CDR1 LGHNT and CDR2 FRNRAP. The DNA for the CDR3 is TGTGCTAGTGGGGACCCCGGGACAAGGGGCACAGATACGCAGTATTTT. Its protein product is CASGDPGTRGTDTQYF.

This chain joins TRBV28 and TRBJ2-7, with 11 bases identical to TRBD1. V shed 5 bases, J shed 3 bases, and the junction held 6 bases outside the gene matches. Germline V gene data show CDR1 as MDHEN and CDR2 as SYDVKM. The CDR3 runs 15 residues. The CDR3 coding sequence is TGTGCCAGCAGTCCACCGGACAGGGGGCTCTACGAGCAGTACTTC. Translated: CASSPPDRGLYEQYF.

This clonotype was seen only once. This sequence joins TRBV4-1 and TRBJ2-7, with 9 bases aligning to TRBD1. The junction had 13 bases not matched to a gene; V was cut back by 3 bases and J by 7 bases. The V gene's germline CDR1 is MGHRA and CDR2 YSYEKL. The CDR3 is made up of 16 amino acids. The CDR3 DNA reads TGCGCCAGCAGCCATGCGACGCGGGACAGGGTTGGGGAGCAGTACTTC. Residues: CASSHATRDRVGEQYF.